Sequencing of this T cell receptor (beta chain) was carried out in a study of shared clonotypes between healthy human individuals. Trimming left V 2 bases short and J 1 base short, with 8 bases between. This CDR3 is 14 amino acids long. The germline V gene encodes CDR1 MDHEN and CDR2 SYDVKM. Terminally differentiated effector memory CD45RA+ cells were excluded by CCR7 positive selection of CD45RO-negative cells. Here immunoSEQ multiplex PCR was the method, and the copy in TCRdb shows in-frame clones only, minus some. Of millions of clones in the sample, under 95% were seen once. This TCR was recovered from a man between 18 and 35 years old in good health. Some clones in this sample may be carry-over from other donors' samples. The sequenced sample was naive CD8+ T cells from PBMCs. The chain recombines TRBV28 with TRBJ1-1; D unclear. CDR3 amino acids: CASSLGSGNTEAFF. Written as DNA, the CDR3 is TGTGCCAGCAGTTTAGGGTCGGGGAACACTGAAGCTTTCTTT.